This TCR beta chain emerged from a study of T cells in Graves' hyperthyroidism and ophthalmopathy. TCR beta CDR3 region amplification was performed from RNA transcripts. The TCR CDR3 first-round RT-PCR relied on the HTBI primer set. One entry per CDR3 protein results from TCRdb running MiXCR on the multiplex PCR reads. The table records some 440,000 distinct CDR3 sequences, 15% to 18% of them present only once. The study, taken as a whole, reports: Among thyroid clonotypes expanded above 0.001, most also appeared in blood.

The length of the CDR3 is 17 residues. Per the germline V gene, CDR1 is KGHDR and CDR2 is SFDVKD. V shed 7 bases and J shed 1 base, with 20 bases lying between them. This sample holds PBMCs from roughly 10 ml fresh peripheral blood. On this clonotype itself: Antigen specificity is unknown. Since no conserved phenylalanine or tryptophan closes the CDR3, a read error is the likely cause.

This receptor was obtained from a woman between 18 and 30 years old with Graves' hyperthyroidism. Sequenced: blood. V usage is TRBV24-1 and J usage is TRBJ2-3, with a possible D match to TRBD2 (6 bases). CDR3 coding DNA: TGTGCCACCAGCCTCGCGGGGACGAATCTTGGCACAGATACGCAGTATTCT. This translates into CATSLAGTNLGTDTQYS.